The 23 T cell receptor beta chains below come from one sample, sequenced in a study of OX40 agonist ivuxolimab in advanced cancers. The data were produced by immunoSEQ multiplex PCR, yet TCRdb's version contains in-frame clones alone and is incomplete. The sample carries 30,000 to 45,000 clones, 65% to 80% recorded once. The sequences come from CD4+ or CD8+ T cells sorted from blood, collected in a trial of the OX40 agonist ivuxolimab. The receptors were gathered from an adult with an advanced solid tumor such as melanoma, head and neck, liver or kidney cancer.

This chain uses TRBV28 with TRBJ2-1; D is unclear. The V and J ends lost 3 bases and 10 bases respectively, with 10 bases between them. There are 12 residues in the CDR3. Germline V CDR1 and CDR2: MDHEN, SYDVKM. Here the CDR3 DNA reads TGTGCCAGCAGTTTTGGTGGCCGGGAGCAGTTCTTC. Translation: CASSFGGREQFF.

The chain has TRBV6-1 and TRBJ2-4, with TRBD2 matching 8 bases. Germline trimming cut 7 bases from V and 6 bases from J; bases unmatched to any gene: 8. Per the germline V gene, CDR1 is MNHNS and CDR2 is SASEGT. The CDR3 extends over 14 amino acids. The CDR3: CASTFGGGLNIQYF. The CDR3 DNA reads TGTGCCAGCACCTTTGGCGGGGGGCTAAACATTCAGTACTTC.

The CDR3 sequence is CASSLVAGTGNTIYF. The CDR3 region has the DNA TGTGCCAGCAGCTTAGTAGCAGGGACTGGAAACACCATATATTTT. The chain uses TRBV7-9 and TRBJ1-3; a weak D match, TRBD1 (5 bases). CDR3 length: 15 amino acids. The germline gives CDR1 SEHNR, CDR2 FQNEAQ (reference sequence). The V and J ends lost 1 base and 2 bases respectively, with 9 bases between them.

This clone was seen only a few times. The chain uses TRBV5-4 and TRBJ2-2; no clear D gene. Per germline, CDR1 SGHNT and CDR2 YYREEE (reference sequence). This CDR3 region has 13 residues. V lost 3 bases to trimming and J lost 1 base, with 4 bases between them. This chain's CDR3 is CASSSQNTGELFF. The CDR3 nucleotides read TGTGCCAGCAGCTCCCAGAACACCGGGGAGCTGTTTTTT.

This rearrangement joins TRBV6-5 to TRBJ2-1; 9 positions match TRBD2. J was trimmed by 5 bases and V by 2 bases; bases with no gene match: 7. The CDR3 spans 16 residues. Germline V CDR1 and CDR2: MNHEY, SVGAGI. CDR3 region: CASSYTGTSIHNEQFF. DNA of the CDR3: TGTGCCAGCAGTTACACCGGGACTAGCATTCACAATGAGCAGTTCTTC.

The chain recombines TRBV5-1 with TRBJ1-6, with 7 bases fitting TRBD1. Germline loops: CDR1 SGHRS, CDR2 YFSETQ. The V segment lost 0 bases and the J segment 6 bases; nucleotides outside the gene matches: 3. There are 15 residues in the CDR3. The DNA for the CDR3 is TGCGCCAGCAGCTTGGAGGGACAGAGTAATTCACCCCTCCACTTT. The encoded protein is CASSLEGQSNSPLHF.

The table lists this clone with a few counts. The V gene is TRBV28, the J gene TRBJ2-5; 7 bases fit TRBD1. The trim removed 8 bases at V and 1 base at J, leaving 4 bases unmatched. The CDR3 is 13 amino acids. In germline, CDR1 is MDHEN, CDR2 SYDVKM. The CDR3 DNA reads TGTGCCAGCGGGACAGCGCGCCAAGAGACCCAGTACTTC. Translation gives CASGTARQETQYF.

The CDR3 is CASGDSLSEQYF. In DNA form, the CDR3 reads TGTGCCAGCGGGGACAGCCTCTCCGAGCAGTACTTC. The chain uses TRBV6-5 and TRBJ2-7, with TRBD1 identical over 7 bases. With 8 bases clipped from V and 6 bases from J, the junction kept 7 bases outside the gene matches. The CDR3 spans 12 residues. The germline gives CDR1 MNHEY, CDR2 SVGAGI.

This clone appeared a few times. Different DNA sequences within this sample yield the same CDR3. The rearrangement uses TRBV7-9 and TRBJ2-1; a possible D gene is TRBD2 (5 bases). The V and J ends lost 2 bases and 4 bases respectively, with 6 bases between them. CDR3 length equals 13 residues. From germline, CDR1 is SEHNR and CDR2 FQNEAQ (reference sequence). CDR3 sequence reads: CASSLTGYNEQFF. In nucleotides, the CDR3 is TGTGCCAGCAGCTTAACGGGGTACAATGAGCAGTTCTTC.

The chain has TRBV5-1 and TRBJ2-1, with D possibly being TRBD1 or TRBD2 (5 bases each). The germline V gene has CDR1 SGHRS and CDR2 YFSETQ. V lost 0 bases, J lost 9 bases, and 19 bases lay in between. The CDR3 extends over 16 amino acids. CDR3 protein: CASSLGQGRAGSEQFF. The CDR3, as DNA: TGCGCCAGCAGCTTGGGTCAGGGCAGGGCTGGGAGTGAGCAGTTCTTC.

With regard to this clone: One end of the junction does not line up with germline, which may come from a read error. The J gene is TRBJ2-7, the V gene TRBV7-9; 8 nucleotides agree with TRBD1. CDR1 SEHNR and CDR2 FQNEAQ come from the germline V gene (reference sequence). This CDR3 has 15 residues. The CDR3 bases are TGTGCCAGCAACTTAAATGTAGGACAGGGCTACGAGCAGTACTTC. Translated: CASNLNVGQGYEQYF.

The chain carries TRBV7-9 and TRBJ2-3; D gene uncertain. V was pared by 2 bases and J by 6 bases, with 12 bases between. The CDR3 length is 14 residues. The germline gives CDR1 SEHNR, CDR2 FQNEAQ (reference sequence). CDR3 amino acids: CASSLYPERDTQYF. The CDR3 bases are TGTGCCAGCAGCTTATATCCGGAGAGGGATACGCAGTATTTT.

The rearrangement joins TRBV5-5 to TRBJ2-7; TRBD2 matches at 7 bases. V gave up 0 bases and J gave up 7 bases; unmatched junction bases: 7. This CDR3 region has 14 residues. Germline-derived CDR1 and CDR2 are SGHKS and YYEKEE (reference sequence). DNA for the CDR3: TGTGCCAGCAGCTTGGGACTAGCATCGGGGGAGCAGTACTTC. Residues: CASSLGLASGEQYF.

This clone appeared once. The chain recombines TRBV12-5 with TRBJ2-1, with TRBD2 identical over 8 bases. The V gene end was trimmed by 3 bases and the J gene end by 15 bases; junction bases not matched to a gene: 7. The germline CDR1 and CDR2 sequences are LGHNT and FRNRAP. This CDR3 spans 12 amino acids. This CDR3 reads CASGFLAGLPFF. DNA of the CDR3: TGTGCTAGTGGTTTTCTAGCGGGTTTGCCGTTCTTC.

This chain connects TRBV30 to TRBJ2-7, with D perhaps TRBD1 (6 bases). V lost 1 base and J 3 bases, leaving 19 bases between the germline ends. The CDR3 spans 16 residues. Per germline, CDR1 GTSNPN and CDR2 SVGIG (reference sequence). The CDR3 region has the DNA TGTGCCTGGAGTGCCTTGAGGGCAGGGGCTAACTACGAGCAGTACTTC. It yields the protein CAWSALRAGANYEQYF.

The rearrangement uses TRBV7-6 and TRBJ2-1, with D perhaps matching TRBD2 (5 bases). The CDR3 is 14 residues long. The V end lost 5 bases, the J end lost 2 bases, and 10 bases lay between the germline ends. Germline CDR1 SGHVS, CDR2 FNYEAQ. The CDR3: CASSRGPAYNEQFF. The CDR3 nucleotides read TGTGCCAGCAGCCGAGGGCCAGCCTACAATGAGCAGTTCTTC.

This clone was recorded once. The chain couples TRBV7-9 to TRBJ2-7; 7 nucleotides match TRBD2. The CDR3 spans 13 residues. Losses at the gene ends were 3 bases for V and 3 bases for J; bases not matched to a gene: 2. In germline, CDR1 is SEHNR, CDR2 FQNEAQ (reference sequence). CDR3 loop: CASSFGGFYEQYF. CDR3 coding DNA: TGTGCCAGCAGCTTCGGGGGGTTCTACGAGCAGTACTTC.

The chain carries TRBV27 and TRBJ1-6; D remains unclear. Between the trimmed V and J ends, which lost 5 bases and 10 bases, there was a span of 12 bases. Germline V lookup: CDR1 MNHEY, CDR2 SMNVEV (reference sequence). This CDR3 has 13 amino acids. CDR3 coding DNA: TGTGCCAGCAGTCTCCCTAGTAACTCACCCCTCCACTTT. Translated: CASSLPSNSPLHF.

This clone is a singleton in its sample. This sample includes further DNA sequences coding for the same CDR3. The rearrangement links TRBV4-1 to TRBJ2-3; D remains unclear. Germline V lookup: CDR1 MGHRA, CDR2 YSYEKL. Deletions cut 1 base from V and 3 bases from J, with 8 bases between. The CDR3 runs 14 residues. The CDR3 region is CASSQAGTTDTQYF. The DNA for the CDR3 is TGCGCCAGCAGCCAAGCCGGAACTACAGATACGCAGTATTTT.

This clone was picked up one time. The chain has TRBV30 and TRBJ2-7; 7 positions match TRBD2. The CDR3 has 13 residues. Losses at the gene ends were 5 bases for V and 2 bases for J; bases not matched to a gene: 6. Germline V CDR1 and CDR2: GTSNPN, SVGIG (reference sequence). The CDR3 DNA reads TGTGCCTGGGGAACTAGCGCCGCCTACGAGCAGTACTTC. Protein sequence: CAWGTSAAYEQYF.

V usage is TRBV7-9 and J usage is TRBJ2-1; 9 nucleotides align to TRBD1. This CDR3 has 14 amino acids. The germline CDR1 and CDR2 sequences are SEHNR and FQNEAQ (reference sequence). V shed 5 bases, J shed 6 bases, and the junction held 5 bases outside the gene matches. CDR3 loop: CASSTPTGGNEQFF. The CDR3 nucleotides are TGTGCCAGCAGCACCCCGACAGGGGGCAATGAGCAGTTCTTC.

This clone occurred once. V usage is TRBV7-9 and J usage is TRBJ2-1, with 8 bases that match TRBD2. The CDR3 totals 18 residues. V shed 2 bases, J shed 0 bases, and the junction held 9 bases outside the gene matches. The germline gives CDR1 SEHNR, CDR2 FQNEAQ (reference sequence). CDR3 protein: CASSLPSGRSSSYNEQFF. Written as DNA, the CDR3 is TGTGCCAGCAGCTTACCCAGCGGGAGAAGTAGCTCCTACAATGAGCAGTTCTTC.

The V gene is TRBV6-1, the J gene TRBJ1-3; D ambiguous. This CDR3 is built from 13 residues. V was shortened by 0 bases and J by 4 bases, with 4 bases between the two germline ends. Germline V gene sequence: CDR1 MNHNS, CDR2 SASEGT. CDR3 amino acids: CASSEAQGNTIYF. DNA for the CDR3: TGTGCCAGCAGTGAAGCCCAAGGAAACACCATATATTTT.